This TCR beta chain came from a study of identical twins. Study-level results: The study reached conclusions through statistical analysis that was cross-sectional, not following the same donors. Where out-of-frame alpha sequences were twin-shared, they showed excess low generation probability.

This clonotype appeared many times. Its antigen is not identified. It was template switching that added a universal primer site, and there were unique molecular identifiers on the cDNA. Using its own MiXCR run on the 5' RACE reads, TCRdb lists one record per CDR3 protein. The data hold approximately 680,000 distinct CDR3 sequences, with under 8.5% observed a single time. V shed 4 bases, J shed 1 base, and the junction held 12 bases outside the gene matches. This CDR3 is 18 amino acids long. From germline, CDR1 is SGHAT and CDR2 FQDESV (reference sequence). The sample was also linked to a second study, of yellow fever vaccine responses in identical twins. Per that paper: It has been reported that, in twins, the vaccine T cell response seemed partly convergent and partly personalized.

Specimen: PBMCs. The rearrangement joins TRBV11-1 to TRBJ2-7; the match to TRBD2 covers 11 bases. The TCR comes from a woman under 30 in good health. CDR3 sequence: CASSSTAPGTSGSYEQYF. The CDR3 DNA sequence: TGTGCCAGCAGCTCAACCGCACCCGGGACTAGCGGTTCCTACGAGCAGTACTTC.